The T cell receptor (beta chain) described here comes from a study of blood T cell repertoires in COVID-19. About the research overall: PBMCs, B-cell-depleted T cells, or T cells were the source of the cDNA or gDNA that made up the material.

Measured with immunoSEQ multiplex PCR; TCRdb has only the in-frame clones, and not every one. The sample lists more than 95,000 clones, 90% occurring once. V lost 6 bases, J lost 8 bases, and 11 bases lay in between. This CDR3 is built from 13 residues. The V call is TRBV12-3 or TRBV12-4, the J call TRBJ1-6; D uncertain. This receptor was identified in a human donor with active COVID-19. The donor label of this sample is uncertain. The material sequenced was peripheral blood. The CDR3 coding sequence is TGTGCCAGCAGCCTCGGTCCTTATTCACCCCTCCACTTT. Its protein is CASSLGPYSPLHF.